What follows are 31 T cell receptor beta chains derived from one specimen sequenced in a study of PD-1 blockade in classical Hodgkin lymphoma. Profiling relied on immunoSEQ multiplex PCR, and the TCRdb table lists in-frame clones only, not all of them. The table records about 93,000 clones, over 75% of them present only once. Time point noted: cycle 4 day 1 (C4D1), after around six weeks of nivolumab. Each patient relapsed following autologous stem cell transplantation, and prior brentuximab vedotin exposure differed. Material: peripheral blood mononuclear cells (PBMCs), obtained before the fourth cycle of nivolumab. The source is a human donor with classical Hodgkin lymphoma.

V usage is TRBV5-6 and J usage is TRBJ2-7; no clear D. The CDR3 is 14 amino acids. V was shortened by 0 bases and J by 1 base, with 8 bases between the two germline ends. CDR1 is SGHDT, CDR2 YYEEEE, per germline. The CDR3 protein is CASSLGVVSYEQYF. CDR3 bases: TGTGCCAGCAGCTTGGGAGTGGTTTCCTACGAGCAGTACTTC.

The chain combines TRBV9 with TRBJ2-5, with D possibly TRBD2 on 6 matching bases. Germline CDR1 SGDLS, CDR2 YYNGEE. The V end was cut by 3 bases, the J end by 5 bases, with 14 bases between. The CDR3 loop spans 14 amino acids. The CDR3 sequence is CASSAPGLGETQYF. DNA for the CDR3: TGTGCCAGCAGCGCCCCGGGACTGGGTGAGACCCAGTACTTC. The full variable domain, in which reference TRBV9 and TRBJ2-5 provide the parts outside the CDR3, is DSGVTQTPKHLITATGQRVTLRCSPRSGDLSVYWYQQSLDQGLQFLIQYYNGEERAKGNILERFSAQQFPDLHSELNLSSLELGDSALYFCASSAPGLGETQYFGPGTRLLVL.

This chain uses TRBV7-8 with TRBJ2-1; 9 positions agree with TRBD2. The CDR3 consists of 17 residues. V was pared by 6 bases and J by 5 bases, with 14 bases of the junction left unmatched. In germline, CDR1 is SGHVS, CDR2 FQNEAQ. As DNA, the CDR3 is TGTGCCAGCAGTTTTAGCGGGAGACGGGGGCTTAACAATGAGCAGTTCTTC. Translation gives CASSFSGRRGLNNEQFF.

This clone turned up a few times. This rearrangement joins TRBV5-1 to TRBJ2-2; 8 bases align to TRBD2. The CDR3 loop spans 15 amino acids. The germline gives CDR1 SGHRS, CDR2 YFSETQ. V lost 4 bases, J lost 0 bases, and 2 bases stayed unmatched. In DNA, the CDR3 is TGCGCCAGCAGCCCGGGGGGGGCGAACACCGGGGAGCTGTTTTTT. This codes for CASSPGGANTGELFF. The full variable domain, its missing parts supplied by reference TRBV5-1 and TRBJ2-2, is KAGVTQTPRYLIKTRGQQVTLSCSPISGHRSVSWYQQTPGQGLQFLFEYFSETQRNKGNFPGRFSGRQFSNSRSEMNVSTLELGDSALYLCASSPGGANTGELFFGEGSRLTVL.

This sequence joins TRBV28 and TRBJ2-3; 10 positions agree with TRBD2. CDR3 length equals 15 residues. Germline CDR1 reads MDHEN; CDR2 reads SYDVKM. With 5 bases clipped from V and 5 bases from J, the junction kept 7 bases outside the gene matches. As DNA, the CDR3 is TGTGCCAGCAGTCCCCCGGGACTAGCGAAAGATACGCAGTATTTT. Its translation is CASSPPGLAKDTQYF.

The rearrangement uses TRBV10-3 and TRBJ2-5, with D perhaps TRBD2 (6 bases). The germline gives CDR1 ENHRY, CDR2 SYGVKD. The V and J ends lost 9 bases and 2 bases respectively, with 16 bases between them. The CDR3 extends over 14 amino acids. The CDR3 region is CAMGPGTEQETQYF. Here the CDR3 DNA reads TGTGCCATGGGTCCGGGGACTGAGCAAGAGACCCAGTACTTC.

V usage is TRBV2 and J usage is TRBJ1-2; a weak D match, TRBD1 (5 bases). Deletions cut 2 bases from V and 4 bases from J, with 14 bases between. CDR1 and CDR2 from the germline V gene are SNHLY and FYNNEI. This CDR3 region has 15 residues. The CDR3 region is CASSEWGPGGYGYTF. The CDR3 DNA sequence: TGTGCCAGCAGTGAATGGGGCCCCGGAGGCTATGGCTACACCTTC.

This clone was found a few times. The V call is TRBV6-5, the J call TRBJ2-5; TRBD1 agrees at 9 bases. CDR3 length: 16 amino acids. CDR1 and CDR2 from the germline V gene are MNHEY and SVGAGI. J was trimmed by 2 bases and V by 4 bases; bases with no gene match: 8. CDR3 sequence (DNA): TGTGCCAGCAGTTCGCCGGGGACAGGGCGGCAAGAGACCCAGTACTTC. Protein sequence: CASSSPGTGRQETQYF.

This chain uses TRBV6-5 with TRBJ2-2; 7 bases are shared with TRBD1. V lost 8 bases, J lost 3 bases, and 3 bases stayed unmatched. The CDR3 sequence is 13 residues long. Per the germline V gene, CDR1 is MNHEY and CDR2 is SVGAGI. In nucleotides, the CDR3 is TGTGCCAGCTCTGACAGGGACACCGGGGAGCTGTTTTTT. It yields the protein CASSDRDTGELFF.

The chain links TRBV15 to TRBJ2-2; 9 nucleotides agree with TRBD1. The CDR3 is made up of 17 amino acids. Trimming took 2 bases from V and 5 from J; bases not matched to a gene: 9. Germline assignment: CDR1 LNHNV and CDR2 YYDKDF (reference sequence). The CDR3 bases are TGTGCCACCAGCAGAATCCGGGACAGGGTGGGAACCGGGGAGCTGTTTTTT. Amino acid sequence: CATSRIRDRVGTGELFF.

J is TRBJ2-5 and V is TRBV29-1; 9 nucleotides align to TRBD1. Gene TRBJ2-7 matches the end of the DNA better, so the J call may be wrong. This CDR3 contains 14 residues. Germline values: CDR1 SQVTM, CDR2 ANQGSEA. CDR3 residues: CSVRDADRGDEQYF. In DNA, the CDR3 is TGCAGCGTTCGGGACGCGGACAGGGGTGACGAGCAGTACTTC.

There are a few counts of this clone. The chain recombines TRBV18 with TRBJ2-5; no clear D. Germline V lookup: CDR1 KGHSH, CDR2 LQKENI. This CDR3 contains 15 residues. V lost 6 bases and J 7 bases, leaving 21 bases between the germline ends. This chain's CDR3 is CASSPGRMELVTQYF. Here the CDR3 DNA reads TGTGCCAGCTCCCCTGGCAGGATGGAGTTAGTGACCCAGTACTTC.

In DNA form, the CDR3 reads TGTGCCAGCAGTTACTCTGGGACGGCCCAAGAGACCCAGTACTTC. Translating it yields CASSYSGTAQETQYF. V is TRBV6-5 and J is TRBJ2-5; D is tentatively TRBD1 or TRBD2 (5 bases each). CDR1 is MNHEY and CDR2 is SVGAGI in the germline V gene. Trimming took 0 bases from V and 1 from J, leaving 9 bases between them. The CDR3 spans 15 residues.

V and J are TRBV5-1 and TRBJ1-3; D may be TRBD1 (5 bases). The CDR3 consists of 16 residues. Germline V lookup: CDR1 SGHRS, CDR2 YFSETQ. V dropped 0 bases and J dropped 2 bases, with 12 bases sitting between them. The CDR3 reads CASSLANRQTGNTIYF. In DNA, the CDR3 is TGCGCCAGCAGCTTGGCTAACAGGCAGACTGGAAACACCATATATTTT.

The chain is built from TRBV9 and TRBJ2-2; 8 bases align to TRBD2. The ends lost 4 bases at V and 7 bases at J; junction bases unmatched: 9. Germline CDR1 reads SGDLS; CDR2 reads YYNGEE. The CDR3 runs 15 residues. CDR3 sequence (DNA): TGTGCCAGCAGCCCCGACGGGGGGGTATTCGGGGAGCTGTTTTTT. Translated: CASSPDGGVFGELFF.

This chain connects TRBV18 to TRBJ1-4, with a possible D match to TRBD1 (5 bases). V lost 3 bases and J lost 4, with 9 bases in between. The CDR3 has 14 residues. The germline V gene has CDR1 KGHSH and CDR2 LQKENI. Here the CDR3 DNA reads TGTGCCAGCTCACCGGGACCGCATAATGAAAAACTGTTTTTT. Its translation: CASSPGPHNEKLFF.

This sequence joins TRBV2 and TRBJ2-3, with D perhaps TRBD1 or TRBD2 (5 bases each). The CDR3 extends over 13 amino acids. In germline, CDR1 is SNHLY, CDR2 FYNNEI. V gave up 2 bases and J gave up 14 bases, with 17 bases separating them. The CDR3 reads CASSERGAKVRYF. The CDR3 region has the DNA TGTGCCAGCAGTGAAAGGGGAGCCAAGGTTCGGTATTTT.

Only a few counts were recorded for this clone. The chain carries TRBV6-5 and TRBJ1-3; a weak D match, TRBD1 (6 bases). This CDR3 region has 14 residues. The V end lost 6 bases, the J end lost 0 bases, and 9 bases lay between the germline ends. The germline CDR1 and CDR2 sequences are MNHEY and SVGAGI. CDR3 region: CASRTGISGNTIYF. CDR3 coding DNA: TGTGCCAGCAGGACAGGAATCTCTGGAAACACCATATATTTT.

J is TRBJ2-7 and V is TRBV4-1, with D perhaps TRBD2 (6 bases). Germline V gene data show CDR1 as MGHRA and CDR2 as YSYEKL. Trimming took off 3 bases at V and 3 bases at J, with 21 bases between the two ends. CDR3 length: 17 amino acids. The CDR3 region has the DNA TGCGCCAGCAGCCAGTCCAACTCCCTGGGGGGAGGCTACGAGCAGTACTTC. This translates into CASSQSNSLGGGYEQYF.

This chain joins TRBV5-4 and TRBJ2-1, with 8 positions matching TRBD1. Germline CDR1 reads SGHNT; CDR2 reads YYREEE (reference sequence). V was clipped by 6 bases and J by 9 bases; unmatched bases: 11. The CDR3 is 14 residues long. CDR3 loop: CASNPRTGLGEQFF. Here the CDR3 DNA reads TGTGCCAGCAACCCTAGGACAGGGTTAGGTGAGCAGTTCTTC.

This sequence joins TRBV28 and TRBJ1-4; TRBD1 matches 10 bases. CDR1 and CDR2 from the germline V gene are MDHEN and SYDVKM. This CDR3 comprises 16 residues. V was clipped by 6 bases and J by 8 bases; unmatched bases: 12. The CDR3 here is CASRPGQGFFNEKLFF. Written as DNA, the CDR3 is TGTGCCAGCAGACCGGGACAGGGGTTTTTTAACGAAAAACTGTTTTTT.

The V and J genes are TRBV11-2 and TRBJ1-4; no clear D. This CDR3 comprises 15 residues. Germline CDR1 and CDR2: SGHAT and FQNNGV. The V end lost 1 base, the J end lost 7 bases, and 13 bases lay between the germline ends. CDR3 amino acids: CASSLAWVYGEKLFF. The DNA for the CDR3 is TGTGCCAGCAGCTTAGCGTGGGTGTACGGTGAAAAACTGTTTTTT. The full variable domain, with the rest looked up from reference TRBV11-2 and TRBJ1-4, is EAGVAQSPRYKIIEKRQSVAFWCNPISGHATLYWYQQILGQGPKLLIQFQNNGVVDDSQLPKDRFSAERLKGVDSTLKIQPAKLEDSAVYLCASSLAWVYGEKLFFGSGTQLSVL.

This clone was observed a handful of times. CDR3 nucleotides: TGTGCCAGTAGTATAGATCTAGCGGGGGACTACAATGAGCAGTTCTTC. This sequence encodes CASSIDLAGDYNEQFF. This chain joins TRBV19 and TRBJ2-1, with TRBD2 matching 10 bases. This CDR3 is 16 amino acids long. V shed 0 bases, J shed 3 bases, and the junction held 2 bases outside the gene matches. Germline CDR1 reads LNHDA; CDR2 reads SQIVND (reference sequence).

This chain connects TRBV5-4 to TRBJ2-1; the D is unclear. Germline V gives CDR1 SGHNT, CDR2 YYREEE (reference sequence). V was trimmed by 0 bases and J by 6 bases, leaving 4 bases between them. The CDR3 has 12 residues. CDR3 sequence (DNA): TGTGCCAGCAGCTTGGCATCCAATGAGCAGTTCTTC. It yields the protein CASSLASNEQFF.

V and J are TRBV5-1 and TRBJ1-4; D is perhaps TRBD1 (6 bases). This CDR3 has 14 residues. The germline V gene encodes CDR1 SGHRS and CDR2 YFSETQ. Deletions cut 0 bases from V and 4 bases from J, with 7 bases between. The DNA for the CDR3 is TGCGCCAGCAGCTTGGCCAGGGGTAATGAAAAACTGTTTTTT. This gives the protein CASSLARGNEKLFF.

This clone occurred a few times. The chain recombines TRBV27 with TRBJ2-5; 8 nucleotides agree with TRBD2. Germline-derived CDR1 and CDR2 are MNHEY and SMNVEV (reference sequence). The CDR3 has 18 residues. V lost 7 bases and J lost 2; bases outside the gene matches: 18. The CDR3 bases are TGTGCCAGCAAAAGTTTGGGGGCTAGCGGGTTGAGGCAAGAGACCCAGTACTTC. Translation gives CASKSLGASGLRQETQYF.

About this clone: The sample holds other DNA sequences that translate to the same CDR3. This rearrangement joins TRBV18 to TRBJ2-7; D gene uncertain. The V and J ends lost 0 bases and 0 bases respectively, with 6 bases between them. Looked up from germline, CDR1 is KGHSH and CDR2 is LQKENI. The CDR3 length is 14 residues. DNA for the CDR3: TGTGCCAGCTCACCACCCAGTGGCTCCTACGAGCAGTACTTC. It codes for CASSPPSGSYEQYF.

V gene TRBV4-1 combines with J gene TRBJ2-1, with 7 bases fitting TRBD2. The CDR3 is made up of 18 amino acids. Germline CDR1 is MGHRA and CDR2 is YSYEKL. J lost 4 bases, V lost 0 bases, and 12 bases had no gene match. The CDR3 nucleotides are TGCGCCAGCAGCCAAGATAACCCGTGGGGCGGGGGTTACAATGAGCAGTTCTTC. Amino acid sequence: CASSQDNPWGGGYNEQFF.

V and J are TRBV5-6 and TRBJ2-2, with D perhaps TRBD1 (6 bases). The V gene's germline CDR1 is SGHDT and CDR2 YYEEEE. The CDR3 runs 15 residues. Trimming cost V 4 bases and J 7 bases, with 17 bases left between them. The DNA for the CDR3 is TGTGCCAGCAGCCCACAGGGAAGGGAACGCGGGGAGCTGTTTTTT. Its translation: CASSPQGRERGELFF.

The rearrangement uses TRBV13 and TRBJ2-7, with a weak D call TRBD2 (5 bases). CDR3 length: 15 residues. Trimming removed 6 bases at V and 0 bases at J, with 15 bases between. Per the germline V gene, CDR1 is PRHDT and CDR2 is FYEKMQ (reference sequence). CDR3 amino acids: CASSFSDGLSYEQYF. DNA for the CDR3: TGTGCCAGCAGTTTTTCGGACGGACTCTCCTACGAGCAGTACTTC.

Only a few counts were recorded for this clone. The CDR3 reads CASTTTGADEKLFF. DNA for the CDR3: TGTGCCAGCACCACTACAGGGGCGGATGAAAAACTGTTTTTT. V usage is TRBV11-2 and J usage is TRBJ1-4; 7 positions agree with TRBD1. The junction had 8 bases not matched to a gene; V was cut back by 7 bases and J by 6 bases. Germline V CDR1 and CDR2: SGHAT, FQNNGV. The CDR3 has 14 residues.